Listed here is a single T cell receptor (beta chain). This sample is part of a study of T cell changes during pregnancy in multiple sclerosis. The method was immunoSEQ multiplex PCR; TCRdb's version includes in-frame clones alone and lacks a portion of them. The sample lists tens of thousands of clones, 90% to 95% occurring once. The specimen was peripheral blood, collected in the third trimester of pregnancy. This clonotype was sampled from a female donor with multiple sclerosis, enrolled in a pregnancy study.

The DNA for the CDR3 is TGTGCCAGCAGTCTCATACAGAGCACTGAAGCTTTCTTT. Its protein product is CASSLIQSTEAFF. The chain links TRBV11-3 to TRBJ1-1, with D unresolved. The V end lost 6 bases, the J end lost 4 bases, and 12 bases lay between the germline ends. The germline gives CDR1 SGHNT, CDR2 YENEEA. The CDR3 totals 13 residues.